This TCR beta chain was recovered during a study of blood T cell repertoires in COVID-19. Study overall: COVID-19 samples from acute and convalescent phases originated in the United States, Italy and Spain. PBMCs, B-cell-depleted T cells, or T cells provided the cDNA or gDNA that made up the material.

Original analysis: Estimated nucleated cell counts came from reference gene primer amplification. The assay was immunoSEQ multiplex PCR, and TCRdb's table has in-frame clones only and misses some. That table is the source of V, J and clone size, and D and trimming were worked out from the DNA. Seen here are some 86,000 clones, 85% to 95% observed once, and the top ten hold around 2.5%. This receptor was obtained from a human donor with active COVID-19. The donor label of this sample is uncertain. Sequencing was carried out using peripheral blood.

The CDR3 DNA reads TGTGCCAGCAGCTCCCGACAGAACTCTCGTGGAAAACTGTTTTTT. Translating gives CASSSRQNSRGKLFF. This chain connects TRBV7-6 to TRBJ1-4, with D possibly TRBD1 on 5 matching bases. The CDR3 consists of 15 residues. Germline V gene lookup returns CDR1 SGHVS and CDR2 FNYEAQ. The V and J ends lost 4 bases and 10 bases respectively, with 19 bases between them.